These 11 T cell receptor beta chains came from one sample sequenced in a study of human T cells and chemical hapten exposure. TCRdb analysed the RACE reads with MiXCR anew, one entry per CDR3 protein. Here the sample spans 84,000 or so distinct CDR3 sequences, approximately 10% being singletons. Time point: patch test 2, 6 weeks after DPC sensitization. The treatment: therapeutic diphenylcyclopropenone sensitization with weekly scalp DPC. The sample was whole blood, taken in connection with sensitization to the hapten diphenylcyclopropenone (DPC). These receptors all come from a woman in her twenties or thirties with alopecia areata. Some clones in this sample may be carry-over from other donors' samples.

This clonotype was counted only a few times. The chain carries TRBV7-2 and TRBJ2-3; tentative D call: TRBD2 (6 bases). Trimming removed 5 bases from V and 0 bases from J, with 12 bases in between. Germline-derived CDR1 and CDR2 are SGHTA and FQGNSA. CDR3 length: 15 amino acids. The CDR3 is CASSHGGSSTDTQYF. CDR3 bases: TGTGCCAGCAGCCACGGGGGTTCTAGCACAGATACGCAGTATTTT.

The V call is TRBV4-3, the J call TRBJ1-2, with 7 bases identical to TRBD1. This CDR3 is built from 15 residues. Trimming cost V 4 bases and J 4 bases; bases outside gene matches: 9. Germline lookup yields CDR1 LGHNA and CDR2 YSLEER. CDR3 protein: CASSPARGQIYGYTF. The CDR3, as DNA: TGCGCCAGCAGCCCGGCAAGGGGACAGATCTATGGCTACACCTTC.

This clonotype was seen ten or more times. The rearrangement uses TRBV6-5 and TRBJ1-6; the D gene is possibly TRBD1 (6 bases). The germline V and J ends were trimmed by 6 bases and 5 bases, with 11 bases remaining between them. The CDR3 consists of 14 residues. Germline-derived CDR1 and CDR2 are MNHEY and SVGAGI. CDR3 sequence (DNA): TGTGCCAGCAGACCGGGACAACATAATTCACCCCTCCACTTT. Translation: CASRPGQHNSPLHF.

Only a few counts were recorded for this clonotype. CDR3 bases: TGTGCCAGCAGCGCGGAGAGGGGGGTTCCCTACAATGAGCAGTTCTTC. Translated, it gives CASSAERGVPYNEQFF. The rearrangement uses TRBV7-2 and TRBJ2-1; possibly TRBD1 or TRBD2 for D (6 bases each). This CDR3 has 16 amino acids. Deletions cut 5 bases from V and 2 bases from J, with 16 bases between. Germline assignment: CDR1 SGHTA and CDR2 FQGNSA. Complete variable domain (other parts from reference TRBV7-2 and TRBJ2-1): GAGVSQSPSNKVTEKGKDVELRCDPISGHTALYWYRQSLGQGLEFLIYFQGNSAPDKSGLPSDRFSAERTGGSVSTLTIQRTQQEDSAVYLCASSAERGVPYNEQFFGPGTRLTVL.

This clonotype was recorded many times. This rearrangement joins TRBV20-1 to TRBJ1-1; D not certain. The germline gives CDR1 DFQATT, CDR2 SNEGSKA (reference sequence). The CDR3 runs 16 residues. V was pared by 2 bases and J by 0 bases, with 16 bases between. The CDR3 sequence is CSARTQLKAMNTEAFF. The CDR3 DNA is TGCAGTGCTAGAACCCAGCTCAAAGCCATGAACACTGAAGCTTTCTTT.

This clonotype was seen many times. The rearrangement links TRBV10-3 to TRBJ1-4, with TRBD1 identical over 8 bases. This CDR3 region has 13 residues. V shed 10 bases and J 4 bases; nucleotides not matched to a gene: 5. Germline CDR1 reads ENHRY; CDR2 reads SYGVKD. The CDR3, as DNA: TGTGCCACTGGGACAGGAGATAATGAAAAACTGTTTTTT. Protein sequence: CATGTGDNEKLFF.

The V gene is TRBV7-9, the J gene TRBJ2-7; no definite D call. This CDR3 is built from 12 residues. Per the germline V gene, CDR1 is SEHNR and CDR2 is FQNEAQ (reference sequence). V was trimmed by 4 bases and J by 2 bases, leaving 6 bases between them. CDR3 amino acids: CASSSHPYEQYF. The CDR3 coding sequence is TGTGCCAGCAGCTCCCACCCCTACGAGCAGTACTTC.

V gene TRBV29-1 combines with J gene TRBJ1-1; TRBD1 agrees at 8 bases. This CDR3 comprises 12 residues. In germline, CDR1 is SQVTM, CDR2 ANQGSEA. J lost 11 bases, V lost 1 base, and 6 bases had no gene match. DNA of the CDR3: TGCAGCGTTGAAGCAGGGGGCTACGAGGCTTTCTTT. Amino acid sequence: CSVEAGGYEAFF.

This clonotype came up many times. The J gene is TRBJ2-2, the V gene TRBV9; D is undetermined. Trimming removed 0 bases at V and 7 bases at J, with 4 bases between. CDR3 length: 12 residues. Germline V gives CDR1 SGDLS, CDR2 YYNGEE. CDR3 amino acids: CASSVAFGELFF. CDR3 sequence (DNA): TGTGCCAGCAGCGTAGCCTTCGGGGAGCTGTTTTTT.

The sample holds many counts of this clonotype. The chain employs TRBV28 and TRBJ2-1, with TRBD2 identical over 7 bases. Trimming cost V 5 bases and J 3 bases; bases outside gene matches: 10. The CDR3 totals 16 residues. The V gene's germline CDR1 is MDHEN and CDR2 SYDVKM. The CDR3 protein is CASSPGTSVIYNEQFF. CDR3 DNA sequence: TGTGCCAGCAGTCCCGGTACTAGCGTGATCTACAATGAGCAGTTCTTC.

This clonotype was counted ten times or more. V usage is TRBV20-1 and J usage is TRBJ1-1; no definite D call. From germline, CDR1 is DFQATT and CDR2 SNEGSKA (reference sequence). Between the trimmed V and J ends, which lost 6 bases and 6 bases, there was a span of 14 bases. The CDR3 has 12 residues. The CDR3 nucleotides are TGCAGTGCCAAGACCGGGTCCGCTGAAGCTTTCTTT. Encoded protein: CSAKTGSAEAFF.